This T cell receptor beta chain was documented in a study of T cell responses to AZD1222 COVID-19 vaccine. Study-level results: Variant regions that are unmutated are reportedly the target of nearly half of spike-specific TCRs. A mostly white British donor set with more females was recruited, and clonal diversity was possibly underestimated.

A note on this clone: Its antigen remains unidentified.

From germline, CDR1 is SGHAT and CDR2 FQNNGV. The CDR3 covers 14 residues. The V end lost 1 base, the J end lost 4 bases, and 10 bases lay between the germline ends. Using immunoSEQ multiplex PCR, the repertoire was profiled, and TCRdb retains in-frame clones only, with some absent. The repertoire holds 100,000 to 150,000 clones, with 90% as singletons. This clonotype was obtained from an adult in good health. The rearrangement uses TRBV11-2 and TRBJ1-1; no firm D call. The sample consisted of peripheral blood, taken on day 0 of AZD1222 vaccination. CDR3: CASSLVGRLTEAFF. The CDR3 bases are TGTGCCAGCAGCTTAGTTGGCAGACTCACTGAAGCTTTCTTT.